The next 28 T cell receptor beta chains were all read from a single sample in a study of blood T cell repertoires in COVID-19. Measured with immunoSEQ multiplex PCR; TCRdb has only the in-frame clones, and not every one. The data show approximately 200,000 clones, around 88% seen once. Sequences were obtained from peripheral blood. The receptors shown here come from a woman in her twenties or thirties with acute or convalescent COVID-19.

J is TRBJ2-1 and V is TRBV18; D is uncertain. The CDR3 totals 12 residues. Germline-derived CDR1 and CDR2 are KGHSH and LQKENI. Trimming cost V 0 bases and J 9 bases, with 6 bases left between them. The CDR3 DNA sequence: TGTGCCAGCTCACCACCGTTGGCTGAGCAGTTCTTC. The encoded protein is CASSPPLAEQFF.

J is TRBJ2-1 and V is TRBV7-2; D is undetermined. The V gene's germline CDR1 is SGHTA and CDR2 FQGNSA. There are 15 residues in the CDR3. V lost 5 bases and J lost 0, with 11 bases in between. The CDR3 sequence is CASSLLGSSYNEQFF. In nucleotides, the CDR3 is TGTGCCAGCAGCCTCCTTGGTAGCTCCTACAATGAGCAGTTCTTC.

The genes are TRBV18 and TRBJ2-2; D perhaps matches TRBD1 (5 bases). This CDR3 contains 16 residues. V dropped 3 bases and J dropped 6 bases, with 17 bases sitting between them. From germline, CDR1 is KGHSH and CDR2 LQKENI. The CDR3 here is CASSPQGMSVAGELFF. In nucleotides, the CDR3 is TGTGCCAGCTCACCGCAGGGTATGAGCGTTGCCGGGGAGCTGTTTTTT.

V is TRBV9 and J is TRBJ1-4; 9 nucleotides align to TRBD1. This CDR3 is 14 amino acids long. The trim removed 4 bases at V and 7 bases at J, leaving 5 bases unmatched. CDR1 SGDLS and CDR2 YYNGEE come from the germline V gene. The CDR3 nucleotides are TGTGCCAGCAGCTCGGCGGACAGGGGTGAAAAACTGTTTTTT. As protein: CASSSADRGEKLFF. The full variable domain, in which reference TRBV9 and TRBJ1-4 provide the parts outside the CDR3, is DSGVTQTPKHLITATGQRVTLRCSPRSGDLSVYWYQQSLDQGLQFLIQYYNGEERAKGNILERFSAQQFPDLHSELNLSSLELGDSALYFCASSSADRGEKLFFGSGTQLSVL.

This clone has only one observation. V is TRBV28 and J is TRBJ2-7; D gene unclear. Germline CDR1 reads MDHEN; CDR2 reads SYDVKM. CDR3 length: 13 residues. The V end was cut by 4 bases, the J end by 2 bases, with 9 bases between. CDR3 sequence reads: CASSWASTYEQYF. The CDR3 DNA is TGTGCCAGCAGTTGGGCCAGTACCTACGAGCAGTACTTC.

The V call is TRBV7-2, the J call TRBJ2-4; 10 nucleotides match TRBD2. Germline V lookup: CDR1 SGHTA, CDR2 FQGNSA. V gave up 5 bases and J gave up 13 bases; unmatched junction bases: 17. The CDR3 length is 16 residues. The CDR3 DNA reads TGTGCCAGCAGCCCAAGGGCTAGCGGGAGAGGGTGGGTACAGTACTTC. This translates into CASSPRASGRGWVQYF.

The rearrangement joins TRBV6-6 to TRBJ1-2; unclear D gene. The CDR3 extends over 16 amino acids. Looked up from germline, CDR1 is MNHNY and CDR2 is SVGAGI (reference sequence). Deletions cut 0 bases from V and 7 bases from J, with 18 bases between. The DNA for the CDR3 is TGTGCCAGCAGTTACTCATGGGCCCGCGAGAATAGTGGCTACACCTTC. Its protein is CASSYSWARENSGYTF.

This chain links TRBV28 with TRBJ1-2; D is undetermined. V dropped 8 bases and J dropped 0 bases, with 10 bases sitting between them. Germline loops: CDR1 MDHEN, CDR2 SYDVKM. The CDR3 totals 13 residues. The DNA of the CDR3 is TGTGCCAGCCAGGCAGCCTCTAACTATGGCTACACCTTC. Encoded protein: CASQAASNYGYTF.

The chain has TRBV28 and TRBJ2-1; TRBD2 agrees at 8 bases. Germline values: CDR1 MDHEN, CDR2 SYDVKM. With V trimmed by 4 bases and J by 2 bases, 7 bases remained unmatched. This CDR3 comprises 16 residues. CDR3 sequence: CASSSAGGAPYNEQFF. Here the CDR3 DNA reads TGTGCCAGCAGTTCCGCGGGAGGTGCACCCTACAATGAGCAGTTCTTC.

This chain joins TRBV6-4 and TRBJ1-6; 8 bases are a match to TRBD1. This CDR3 is built from 14 residues. Germline V lookup: CDR1 MRHNA, CDR2 SNTAGT. The V gene end was trimmed by 6 bases and the J gene end by 9 bases; junction bases not matched to a gene: 7. The CDR3 region has the DNA TGTGCCAGCAGGGGGGACAGGCACGGTTCACCCCTCCACTTT. Its protein product is CASRGDRHGSPLHF.

This clone was seen once. The V gene is TRBV11-2, the J gene TRBJ2-1, with a weak D call TRBD2 (5 bases). The CDR3 has 14 residues. Trimming shortened V by 8 bases and J by 4 bases, and 15 bases separated the two germline ends. Germline V gene lookup returns CDR1 SGHAT and CDR2 FQNNGV. This CDR3 is CASGPLQRYNEQFF. The CDR3 nucleotides are TGTGCCAGCGGACCCCTCCAGCGGTACAATGAGCAGTTCTTC.

The chain is built from TRBV5-1 and TRBJ2-2; 8 bases line up with TRBD1. The CDR3 contains 15 residues. Germline CDR1 reads SGHRS; CDR2 reads YFSETQ. V shed 3 bases and J 6 bases; nucleotides not matched to a gene: 7. The CDR3 protein is CASSSRGQGAGELFF. CDR3 coding DNA: TGCGCCAGCAGCTCCAGGGGGCAGGGCGCCGGGGAGCTGTTTTTT.

The rearrangement uses TRBV4-2 and TRBJ2-1, with 7 bases matching TRBD1. The CDR3 is made up of 15 amino acids. V dropped 3 bases and J dropped 0; count of bases not matched to a gene: 2. From germline, CDR1 is LGHNA and CDR2 YNFKEQ. The CDR3, as DNA: TGTGCCAGCAGCCACGGGACAGACTCCTACAATGAGCAGTTCTTC. Amino acids: CASSHGTDSYNEQFF.

This clone was found a few times. This rearrangement joins TRBV10-3 to TRBJ2-5; D gene ambiguous. Trimming shortened V by 4 bases and J by 5 bases, and 11 bases separated the two germline ends. CDR3 length equals 13 residues. From germline, CDR1 is ENHRY and CDR2 SYGVKD. DNA of the CDR3: TGTGCCATCAGTGGGTCCGGTCTGGAGACCCAGTACTTC. It is translated as CAISGSGLETQYF.

The V call is TRBV19, the J call TRBJ1-1; 10 positions match TRBD1. The germline V gene has CDR1 LNHDA and CDR2 SQIVND (reference sequence). The CDR3 consists of 12 residues. With V trimmed by 7 bases and J by 8 bases, 4 bases remained unmatched. Here the CDR3 reads CASTDRGEEAFF. In nucleotides, the CDR3 is TGTGCCAGTACGGACAGGGGGGAAGAAGCTTTCTTT.

The V gene is TRBV10-3, the J gene TRBJ2-5; maybe TRBD2 (6 bases). CDR1 ENHRY and CDR2 SYGVKD come from the germline V gene. The CDR3 spans 17 residues. V lost 3 bases to trimming and J lost 4 bases, with 21 bases between them. The CDR3 reads CAISDLGFGEAGETQYF. The CDR3 DNA sequence: TGTGCCATCAGTGACCTCGGATTTGGGGAGGCGGGAGAGACCCAGTACTTC.

This sequence joins TRBV6-1 and TRBJ2-5; unclear D gene. CDR3 length: 13 amino acids. V shed 3 bases and J shed 2 bases, with 7 bases lying between them. Germline CDR1 is MNHNS and CDR2 is SASEGT. CDR3 in amino acids: CASSDQLQETQYF. The CDR3 coding sequence is TGTGCCAGCAGTGATCAACTTCAAGAGACCCAGTACTTC.

This chain connects TRBV6-5 to TRBJ2-1, with 7 positions matching TRBD2. CDR1 and CDR2 from the germline V gene are MNHEY and SVGAGI. With V trimmed by 6 bases and J by 2 bases, 7 bases remained unmatched. The CDR3 extends over 15 amino acids. CDR3 sequence (DNA): TGTGCCAGCAGCCTCCGGGCGGGGGCCTACAATGAGCAGTTCTTC. Protein sequence: CASSLRAGAYNEQFF.

The V and J genes are TRBV28 and TRBJ1-5, with 7 bases aligning to TRBD1. The CDR3 contains 20 residues. CDR1 is MDHEN, CDR2 SYDVKM, per germline. Written as DNA, the CDR3 is TGTGGGACAGCAGTCTCGAAGTTTCGACAGGGCACTTTCTTAAATCAGCCCCAGCATTTT. Protein product: CGTAVSKFRQGTFLNQPQHF.

This chain connects TRBV27 to TRBJ2-2, with 7 bases fitting TRBD2. Germline-derived CDR1 and CDR2 are MNHEY and SMNVEV (reference sequence). V lost 2 bases to trimming and J lost 4 bases; unmatched junction nucleotides: 7. The CDR3 consists of 16 residues. The CDR3 loop reads CASSLVGLEFTGELFF. DNA for the CDR3: TGTGCCAGCAGTTTAGTAGGACTAGAGTTCACCGGGGAGCTGTTTTTT.

The J gene is TRBJ1-1, the V gene TRBV6-5; D possibly corresponds to TRBD1 (5 bases). V was shortened by 2 bases and J by 5 bases, with 12 bases between the two germline ends. Germline V gene lookup returns CDR1 MNHEY and CDR2 SVGAGI. The length of the CDR3 is 14 residues. The CDR3 region has the DNA TGTGCCAGCAGTTACGGTCGGCAGGGTACTGAAGCTTTCTTT. It encodes CASSYGRQGTEAFF.

This rearrangement joins TRBV6-6 to TRBJ2-1, with 7 bases that match TRBD2. The germline V gene encodes CDR1 MNHNY and CDR2 SVGAGI (reference sequence). The J segment lost 6 bases and the V segment lost 2 bases, leaving 10 bases of the junction unmatched. The CDR3 has 16 residues. Written as DNA, the CDR3 is TGTGCCAGCAGTTACCCTGACCTTGGCGGGGGCAATGAGCAGTTCTTC. It encodes CASSYPDLGGGNEQFF.

The chain carries TRBV28 and TRBJ2-1; no reliable D call. The germline gives CDR1 MDHEN, CDR2 SYDVKM. V was trimmed by 3 bases and J by 8 bases, leaving 8 bases between them. CDR3 length equals 12 residues. The chain's CDR3 is CASSFYRYEQFF. The CDR3 coding sequence is TGTGCCAGCAGTTTCTATCGGTATGAGCAGTTCTTC.

This sequence joins TRBV29-1 and TRBJ1-3, with 7 bases that match TRBD1. Germline trimming cut 8 bases from V and 2 bases from J; bases unmatched to any gene: 24. The CDR3 has 19 amino acids. CDR1 is SQVTM and CDR2 is ANQGSEA in the germline V gene. CDR3: CSFIKRQGGTHKAGNTIYF. The DNA for the CDR3 is TGCAGCTTTATAAAAAGGCAGGGGGGAACTCATAAGGCTGGAAACACCATATATTTT.

The chain recombines TRBV2 with TRBJ1-6; the D is unclear. The CDR3 contains 12 residues. CDR1 SNHLY and CDR2 FYNNEI come from the germline V gene. Trimming shortened V by 6 bases and J by 10 bases, and 10 bases separated the two germline ends. The CDR3 loop reads CASSRFGSPLHF. CDR3 in DNA: TGTGCCAGCAGCCGGTTCGGGTCACCCCTCCACTTT.

The CDR3 DNA is TGTGCCAGCAGGGGAACAGGACAGCCCCAGCATTTT. Encoded protein: CASRGTGQPQHF. The chain joins TRBV2 to TRBJ1-5; tentative D call: TRBD1 (5 bases). Germline loops: CDR1 SNHLY, CDR2 FYNNEI. The ends were cut back, 6 bases at V and 7 bases at J, with 10 bases in the middle. The CDR3 runs 12 residues.

The rearrangement joins TRBV11-2 to TRBJ2-2; 8 bases fit TRBD1. The CDR3 loop spans 14 amino acids. The junction had 5 bases not matched to a gene; V was cut back by 1 base and J by 10 bases. CDR1 and CDR2 from the germline V gene are SGHAT and FQNNGV. CDR3 amino acids: CASSLVRQGTELFF. CDR3 sequence (DNA): TGTGCCAGCAGCTTAGTCCGACAGGGGACGGAGCTGTTTTTT.

Here the CDR3 DNA reads TGTGCCAGCAGTTTGGGACTAGCGGAAACGAACACAGATACGCAGTATTTT. It yields the protein CASSLGLAETNTDTQYF. The chain uses TRBV28 and TRBJ2-3, with 11 bases matching TRBD2. With 3 bases clipped from V and 2 bases from J, the junction kept 7 bases outside the gene matches. CDR3 length: 17 residues. In germline, CDR1 is MDHEN, CDR2 SYDVKM.